The 3 T cell receptor beta chains below were found in one sample sequenced in a study. MiXCR, run by TCRdb on the RT-PCR reads, gives a single entry per CDR3 protein. The table records more than 550,000 distinct CDR3 sequences, 13% to 15% of them present only once. The sample comprised memory CD4+ T cells from blood. These receptors were obtained from a female donor in good health, serving as a healthy control.

This clonotype was counted only a few times. The chain recombines TRBV2 with TRBJ2-5; either TRBD1 or TRBD2 may fit D (5 bases each). This CDR3 has 15 residues. Looked up from germline, CDR1 is SNHLY and CDR2 is FYNNEI. The V end was cut by 8 bases, the J end by 2 bases, with 18 bases between. This CDR3 reads CASGKEPGPQETQYF. The CDR3 DNA is TGTGCCAGCGGAAAGGAGCCGGGACCACAAGAGACCCAGTACTTC.

The V call is TRBV30, the J call TRBJ1-1; 7 bases match TRBD1. The CDR3 sequence is 13 residues long. The germline CDR1 and CDR2 sequences are GTSNPN and SVGIG (reference sequence). Trimming cost V 4 bases and J 4 bases; bases outside gene matches: 6. The CDR3 DNA sequence: TGTGCCTGGAACAGGGGATCGAGCACTGAAGCTTTCTTT. Its protein is CAWNRGSSTEAFF.

This clonotype was observed a few times. The CDR3 DNA sequence: TGCGCCAGCAGCTTGGCCTCTCTAGGGAAAACAGATACGCAGTATTTT. This gives the protein CASSLASLGKTDTQYF. This sequence joins TRBV5-1 and TRBJ2-3, with D unclear. The length of the CDR3 is 16 residues. Trimming cost V 0 bases and J 3 bases, with 14 bases left between them. Looked up from germline, CDR1 is SGHRS and CDR2 is YFSETQ.